The 29 T cell receptor beta chains below come from one sample, sequenced in a study of technical replicates of blood from several donors. Here immunoSEQ multiplex PCR was the method, and the copy in TCRdb shows in-frame clones only, minus some. The table lists tens of thousands of clones, just over 95% of them singletons. Sequences were obtained from T cells isolated from PBMCs. The receptors originated from a human donor in good health.

The genes are TRBV5-8 and TRBJ2-7; D not resolved. Germline loops: CDR1 SGHTS, CDR2 YDEGEE. Trimming removed 0 bases at V and 6 bases at J, with 16 bases between. The CDR3 has 15 residues. CDR3 in amino acids: CASSLDAFADSEQYF. In nucleotides, the CDR3 is TGTGCCAGCAGCTTGGATGCGTTCGCCGACTCCGAGCAGTACTTC.

In its sample, this clone was seen once. The V gene is TRBV15, the J gene TRBJ1-2; 8 bases line up with TRBD1. Trimming removed 4 bases from V and 4 bases from J; junction bases left unmatched: 2. The CDR3 covers 13 residues. The germline V gene encodes CDR1 LNHNV and CDR2 YYDKDF (reference sequence). CDR3 nucleotides: TGTGCCACCAGCACCGACAGGGGCTATGGCTACACCTTC. Translation: CATSTDRGYGYTF.

The table lists this clone with a count of one. V usage is TRBV6-6 and J usage is TRBJ2-3; tentatively, D is TRBD2 (5 bases). The CDR3 contains 15 residues. Trimming left V 2 bases short and J 1 base short, with 10 bases between. Germline V gene lookup returns CDR1 MNHNY and CDR2 SVGAGI (reference sequence). In DNA form, the CDR3 reads TGTGCCAGCAGTTACAGAGGCGGGCGCACAGATACGCAGTATTTT. This codes for CASSYRGGRTDTQYF.

The CDR3 is CASSWSTGRVNTEAFF. CDR3 DNA: TGTGCCAGCAGTTGGTCGACAGGAAGGGTAAACACTGAAGCTTTCTTT. This sequence joins TRBV6-6 and TRBJ1-1, with D possibly TRBD1 on 6 matching bases. From germline, CDR1 is MNHNY and CDR2 SVGAGI (reference sequence). This CDR3 contains 16 residues. V shed 4 bases and J shed 2 bases, with 17 bases lying between them.

The CDR3 DNA follows: TGTGCCTTCGCCGAAGGACGGGGATCAGGAGCTTTCTTT. It encodes CAFAEGRGSGAFF. V usage is TRBV30 and J usage is TRBJ1-1, with unresolved D. There are 13 residues in the CDR3. Germline V gene sequence: CDR1 GTSNPN, CDR2 SVGIG (reference sequence). The V and J ends lost 7 bases and 10 bases respectively, with 22 bases between them.

The V gene is TRBV7-3, the J gene TRBJ2-3; possibly TRBD2 for D (7 bases). Germline-derived CDR1 and CDR2 are SGHTA and FQGTGA. Trimming stripped 0 bases from V and 0 bases from J, with 13 bases between. The CDR3 totals 17 residues. The CDR3 bases are TGTGCCAGCAGCTTAACAGGGGGAGGGCCTAGCACAGATACGCAGTATTTT. Protein product: CASSLTGGGPSTDTQYF.

The V call is TRBV2, the J call TRBJ2-7; 9 positions match TRBD2. The junction had 8 bases not matched to a gene; V was cut back by 8 bases and J by 3 bases. The germline V gene encodes CDR1 SNHLY and CDR2 FYNNEI. The CDR3 spans 14 residues. The CDR3 bases are TGTGCCAGCGGTTTTGGCGGGAGGGACTACGAGCAGTACTTC. As protein: CASGFGGRDYEQYF. Complete variable domain (other parts from reference TRBV2 and TRBJ2-7): EPEVTQTPSHQVTQMGQEVILRCVPISNHLYFYWYRQILGQKVEFLVSFYNNEISEKSEIFDDQFSVERPDGSNFTLKIRSTKLEDSAMYFCASGFGGRDYEQYFGPGTRLTVT.

The genes are TRBV6-1 and TRBJ1-5; D may be TRBD1 (5 bases). Trimming pared 0 bases from V and 3 bases from J, leaving 18 bases between. The CDR3 sequence is 18 residues long. CDR1 and CDR2 (germline): MNHNS, SASEGT. The DNA of the CDR3 is TGTGCCAGCAGTGAAGCGGACACTTCCTATATCGACAATCAGCCCCAGCATTTT. Translating gives CASSEADTSYIDNQPQHF.

The chain employs TRBV30 and TRBJ2-2; tentative D call: TRBD1 (6 bases). Germline V gives CDR1 GTSNPN, CDR2 SVGIG (reference sequence). Trimming took 5 bases from V and 4 from J, leaving 17 bases between them. The CDR3 has 15 residues. CDR3 amino acids: CAWLRTDSSTGELFF. Here the CDR3 DNA reads TGTGCCTGGCTCCGGACAGACAGCTCCACCGGGGAGCTGTTTTTT.

This sequence joins TRBV27 and TRBJ1-4; TRBD1 might be the D (6 bases). Germline CDR1 and CDR2: MNHEY and SMNVEV (reference sequence). This CDR3 has 16 amino acids. V lost 5 bases, J lost 8 bases, and 21 bases lay in between. CDR3 amino acids: CASSPASGEFAEKLFF. CDR3 nucleotide sequence: TGTGCCAGCAGTCCAGCATCAGGGGAATTCGCCGAAAAACTGTTTTTT.

The chain links TRBV9 to TRBJ2-3, with 7 bases identical to TRBD2. The V gene's germline CDR1 is SGDLS and CDR2 YYNGEE. Trimming removed 2 bases from V and 4 bases from J; junction bases left unmatched: 4. This CDR3 is 14 amino acids long. CDR3 DNA: TGTGCCAGCAGCGTCTGGGAGGGTGCAGATACGCAGTATTTT. Protein: CASSVWEGADTQYF.

The count of this clone is one. The chain links TRBV28 to TRBJ1-5, with TRBD1 identical over 10 bases. V shed 6 bases, J shed 5 bases, and the junction held 4 bases outside the gene matches. The germline CDR1 and CDR2 sequences are MDHEN and SYDVKM. The CDR3 has 14 residues. The CDR3: CASRGQGIYQPQHF. CDR3 nucleotides: TGTGCCAGCAGGGGACAGGGGATCTATCAGCCCCAGCATTTT. The whole variable domain, filled in from reference TRBV28 and TRBJ1-5, reads DVKVTQSSRYLVKRTGEKVFLECVQDMDHENMFWYRQDPGLGLRLIYFSYDVKMKEKGDIPEGYSVSREKKERFSLILESASTNQTSMYLCASRGQGIYQPQHFGDGTRLSIL.

V is TRBV5-6 and J is TRBJ2-2, with D unresolved. V lost 4 bases, J lost 6 bases, and 10 bases lay in between. This CDR3 has 13 residues. CDR1 is SGHDT and CDR2 is YYEEEE in the germline V gene. CDR3: CASSPRSAGELFF. CDR3 DNA sequence: TGTGCCAGCAGCCCTAGATCAGCCGGGGAGCTGTTTTTT.

This chain uses TRBV19 with TRBJ1-2; a possible D gene is TRBD1 (5 bases). Trimming removed 2 bases at V and 5 bases at J, with 6 bases between. Germline loops: CDR1 LNHDA, CDR2 SQIVND (reference sequence). The CDR3 has 12 amino acids. The CDR3: CASSIRGYGYTF. The CDR3 nucleotides read TGTGCCAGTAGTATAAGGGGATATGGCTACACCTTC.

V usage is TRBV9 and J usage is TRBJ1-5; no firm D call. CDR3 size: 15 residues. The V gene lost 2 bases and the J gene lost 2 bases, with 11 bases spanning the gap. CDR1 and CDR2 (germline): SGDLS, YYNGEE. Written as DNA, the CDR3 is TGTGCCAGCAGCGTGGGCTGGTGGGGCAATCAGCCCCAGCATTTT. Amino acids: CASSVGWWGNQPQHF.

This chain links TRBV6-5 with TRBJ2-2; perhaps TRBD2 as D (5 bases). V was pared by 2 bases and J by 4 bases, with 8 bases between. Germline-derived CDR1 and CDR2 are MNHEY and SVGAGI. The CDR3 runs 14 residues. CDR3 coding DNA: TGTGCCAGCAGTTACGGGAGTGGCACCGGGGAGCTGTTTTTT. Protein: CASSYGSGTGELFF.

This chain uses TRBV7-2 with TRBJ1-5; no reliable D call. The V end lost 1 base, the J end lost 6 bases, and 4 bases lay between the germline ends. Germline-derived CDR1 and CDR2 are SGHTA and FQGNSA. This CDR3 is 12 amino acids long. DNA of the CDR3: TGTGCCAGCAGCTTAGACATTCAGCCCCAGCATTTT. This sequence encodes CASSLDIQPQHF. The whole variable domain, filled in from reference TRBV7-2 and TRBJ1-5, reads GAGVSQSPSNKVTEKGKDVELRCDPISGHTALYWYRQSLGQGLEFLIYFQGNSAPDKSGLPSDRFSAERTGGSVSTLTIQRTQQEDSAVYLCASSLDIQPQHFGDGTRLSIL.

The rearrangement uses TRBV5-1 and TRBJ2-1, with D maybe TRBD2 (6 bases). The CDR3 length is 16 residues. From germline, CDR1 is SGHRS and CDR2 YFSETQ. V lost 5 bases and J lost 8, with 23 bases in between. The CDR3, as DNA: TGCGCCAGCAGTCACGCGGCACTAGCCCCAAACGATGAGCAGTTCTTC. As protein: CASSHAALAPNDEQFF.

The J gene is TRBJ1-4, the V gene TRBV7-2; D remains unclear. V was cut by 1 base and J by 2 bases, with 11 bases left in between. Germline-derived CDR1 and CDR2 are SGHTA and FQGNSA. This CDR3 comprises 16 residues. CDR3 in amino acids: CASSLDSGVTNEKLFF. The CDR3 DNA reads TGTGCCAGCAGCTTAGATTCCGGGGTGACTAATGAAAAACTGTTTTTT.

This chain uses TRBV13 with TRBJ2-2; D gene uncertain. Germline values: CDR1 PRHDT, CDR2 FYEKMQ (reference sequence). The CDR3 sequence is 13 residues long. V lost 8 bases and J 0 bases, leaving 7 bases between the germline ends. In DNA form, the CDR3 reads TGTGCCAGCGACACATCGAACACCGGGGAGCTGTTTTTT. Translating gives CASDTSNTGELFF.

In this sample, this clone turned up once. V is TRBV6-5 and J is TRBJ1-1; D might be TRBD1 (6 bases). The length of the CDR3 is 11 residues. Germline assignment: CDR1 MNHEY and CDR2 SVGAGI. V was shortened by 4 bases and J by 10 bases, with 10 bases between the two germline ends. The CDR3 reads CASSLQGRAFF. The CDR3 DNA reads as TGTGCCAGCAGTTTACAGGGAAGAGCTTTCTTT.

V is TRBV9 and J is TRBJ2-7, with 9 bases lining up with TRBD1. V lost 5 bases, J lost 2 bases, and 5 bases stayed unmatched. The CDR3 length is 14 residues. Per the germline V gene, CDR1 is SGDLS and CDR2 is YYNGEE. CDR3 region: CASRKQGATYEQYF. The CDR3, as DNA: TGTGCCAGCAGAAAACAGGGGGCAACCTACGAGCAGTACTTC.

The chain has TRBV9 and TRBJ1-1; TRBD1 matches at 9 bases. J lost 8 bases, V lost 3 bases, and 5 bases had no gene match. This CDR3 is 13 amino acids long. The germline CDR1 and CDR2 sequences are SGDLS and YYNGEE. CDR3 nucleotide sequence: TGTGCCAGCAGCGCAGGGGACAGGGCCGAAGCTTTCTTT. This sequence encodes CASSAGDRAEAFF.

With respect to this clone: The same CDR3 can be traced to other DNA sequences in this sample. This sequence joins TRBV28 and TRBJ1-2, with D unresolved. Trimming pared 4 bases from V and 8 bases from J, leaving 8 bases between. The CDR3 has 11 amino acids. Germline-derived CDR1 and CDR2 are MDHEN and SYDVKM. The CDR3 DNA is TGTGCCAGCAGTTCAGGATACGGCTACACCTTC. This codes for CASSSGYGYTF.

The chain links TRBV9 to TRBJ2-1; 11 positions agree with TRBD2. Germline V lookup: CDR1 SGDLS, CDR2 YYNGEE. Unmatched junction bases numbered 8, after V lost 0 bases and J lost 9 bases. The CDR3 sequence is 16 residues long. The CDR3 loop reads CASSVELAGAVAEQFF. DNA of the CDR3: TGTGCCAGCAGCGTAGAACTAGCGGGAGCGGTTGCTGAGCAGTTCTTC.

V gene TRBV5-4 combines with J gene TRBJ2-1; no definite D call. This CDR3 is built from 13 residues. Trimming took 0 bases from V and 9 from J, leaving 10 bases between them. Germline values: CDR1 SGHNT, CDR2 YYREEE (reference sequence). CDR3 DNA: TGTGCCAGCAGCTTGGCGCCTATTAGTGAGCAGTTCTTC. Its translation is CASSLAPISEQFF. Together with reference TRBV5-4 and TRBJ2-1, the CDR3 gives the full variable domain: ETGVTQSPTHLIKTRGQQVTLRCSSQSGHNTVSWYQQALGQGPQFIFQYYREEENGRGNFPPRFSGLQFPNYSSELNVNALELDDSALYLCASSLAPISEQFFGPGTRLTVL.

The chain uses TRBV28 and TRBJ1-5, with D tentatively TRBD1 (6 bases). The CDR3 has 15 amino acids. Per germline, CDR1 MDHEN and CDR2 SYDVKM. V lost 8 bases and J 1 base, leaving 15 bases between the germline ends. Here the CDR3 reads CASGTSGDSNQPQHF. The CDR3 bases are TGTGCCAGCGGAACGTCAGGGGACAGCAATCAGCCCCAGCATTTT. The full variable domain, rest sourced from reference TRBV28 and TRBJ1-5, is DVKVTQSSRYLVKRTGEKVFLECVQDMDHENMFWYRQDPGLGLRLIYFSYDVKMKEKGDIPEGYSVSREKKERFSLILESASTNQTSMYLCASGTSGDSNQPQHFGDGTRLSIL.

The J gene is TRBJ2-2, the V gene TRBV6-1; 9 bases align to TRBD1. This CDR3 has 13 amino acids. Per the germline V gene, CDR1 is MNHNS and CDR2 is SASEGT. Trimming at V came to 7 bases and at J to 6 bases, leaving 3 bases not matched to a gene. The DNA of the CDR3 is TGTGCCAGCATTAACAGGGGGCCCGGGGAGCTGTTTTTT. It translates to CASINRGPGELFF.

The rearrangement uses TRBV27 and TRBJ1-5; 11 bases line up with TRBD1. V lost 2 bases to trimming and J lost 5 bases; unmatched junction nucleotides: 2. The CDR3 loop spans 15 amino acids. Germline V gives CDR1 MNHEY, CDR2 SMNVEV (reference sequence). This chain's CDR3 is CASSLGDRGDQPQHF. Written as DNA, the CDR3 is TGTGCCAGCAGTTTAGGGGACAGGGGGGATCAGCCCCAGCATTTT.